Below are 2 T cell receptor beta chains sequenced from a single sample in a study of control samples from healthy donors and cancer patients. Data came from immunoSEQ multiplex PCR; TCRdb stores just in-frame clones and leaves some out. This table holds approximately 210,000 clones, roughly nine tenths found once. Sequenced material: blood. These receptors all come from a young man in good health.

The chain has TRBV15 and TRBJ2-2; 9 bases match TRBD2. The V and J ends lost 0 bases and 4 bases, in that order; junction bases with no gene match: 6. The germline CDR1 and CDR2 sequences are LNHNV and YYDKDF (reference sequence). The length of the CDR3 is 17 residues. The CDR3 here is CATSRESRGGPTGELFF. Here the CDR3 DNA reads TGTGCCACCAGCAGAGAGTCGCGGGGGGGTCCCACCGGGGAGCTGTTTTTT.

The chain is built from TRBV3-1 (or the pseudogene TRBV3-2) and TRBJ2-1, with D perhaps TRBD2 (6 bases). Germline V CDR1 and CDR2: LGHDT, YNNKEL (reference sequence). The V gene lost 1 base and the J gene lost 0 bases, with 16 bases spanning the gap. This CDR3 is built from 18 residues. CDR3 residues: CASSQGMGGFFSYNEQFF. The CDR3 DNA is TGTGCCAGCAGCCAAGGGATGGGGGGATTTTTCTCCTACAATGAGCAGTTCTTC.